This TCR beta chain was identified during a study of PD-1 blockade in classical Hodgkin lymphoma (TCRdb year 2020). Regarding the complete study: Nivolumab dosing was 3 mg/kg intravenously every 2 weeks, continuing until either disease progression or unacceptable toxicity. A peripheral blood immune signature of response to PD-1 blockade in classical Hodgkin lymphoma was defined using TCR beta sequencing and CyTOF. The paper as a whole reports these results and caveats: Trial patients with a complete response had baseline diversity similar to that of newly diagnosed patients, while partial responders and progressors had significantly lower diversity. Diversity was lower in patients who began nivolumab less than 1 year after ASCT, so these patients were left out of later analyses to avoid confounding by immune reconstitution. The study was restricted to a single clinical trial cohort, and the causes of repertoire differences, possibly disease activity or prior therapy, were left undefined. A significant rise by C4D1 was seen in CD4+ but not CD8+ TCR diversity (p=0.0027 vs p=0.16), with the rise being most apparent in complete responders (p=0.02). Baseline TCR diversity was reported to be lower in newly diagnosed patients than in healthy donors, and even lower in relapsed/refractory patients.

Turning to this clone: It lacks a known antigen. Qualities for individual bases were not recorded, and no much larger clone is one base off.

Genomic DNA was isolated using the Qiagen DNeasy kit from unsorted PBMCs as well as from negatively selected CD4+ and CD8+ fractions. TCR beta CDR3 regions were subjected to amplification by immunoSEQ multiplex PCR with primers that anneal to V and J segments. A synthetic immune receptor repertoire was used to minimize amplification bias, and any residual bias was removed computationally once sequencing was done. As for the authors' bioinformatics: Repertoire diversity was quantified as the Shannon entropy index using custom Python scripts. Unsorted, CD4+ and CD8+ repertoires were analyzed separately, except for combined analyses in which CD4+ and CD8+ sequences were merged in silico. Clonal expansion was defined as a frequency increase of at least 2-fold after treatment compared with C1D1, and clones undetected at baseline were assigned a pseudocount of 0.5. Singleton clones were defined as clones with 0 or 1 copy at C1D1, and non-singleton clones were defined as clones with 2 or more copies. Clones expanded in unsorted samples were annotated as CD4+, CD8+ or unknown by matching protein sequences in sorted samples from the same patient. Wilcoxon tests on paired samples were used to test changes in diversity from C1D1 to C4D1. This immuneACCESS table, as held by TCRdb, lists in-frame sequences with V and J called but not all clones. Of the missing ones, under half trace to an unresolved V gene in checked studies; the others have no known cause. V, J and clone size are those of that table, while D and trimming were read from the DNA. The sample includes roughly 100,000 clones, with more than 70% observed a single time. The ten largest clonotypes hold around 17% of the sample.

Including cysteine and phenylalanine, the CDR3 has 14 amino acids. Only the CDR3 DNA is retained, 42 bases long and in frame from the first base. From V the trimming removes 6 bases and from J it removes 8 bases, while the gene matches leave 9 bases of the junction unaccounted for. According to the germline V gene, CDR1 reads SNHLY and CDR2 reads FYNNEI. Interpreted using the paper, the time point label stands for: cycle 4 day 1 (C4D1), after 6 weeks of nivolumab. Every trial patient had relapsed following autologous stem cell transplantation, and prior brentuximab vedotin exposure was what differed among cohorts A, B and C. The trial cohort comprised some 60 patients with relapsed/refractory classical Hodgkin lymphoma whose best overall responses were complete response, partial response or progressive disease. Single-agent nivolumab was administered to trial patients in the multi-cohort phase II CheckMate 205 trial. An independent review committee assessed best overall response using the 2007 International Working Group response criteria. Trial PBMCs were collected just before the start of nivolumab (C1D1) and during therapy at cycle 2 day 1 and cycle 4 day 1. After peripheral blood was drawn into 8 mL Vacutainer Cell Preparation Tubes, PBMCs were isolated by centrifugation and then cryopreserved.

This TCR was recovered from a human donor with classical Hodgkin lymphoma. The material sequenced was peripheral blood mononuclear cells (PBMCs), taken before the fourth cycle of nivolumab. The rearrangement joined TRBV2 to TRBJ2-1; 8 bases in between match TRBD2. The CDR3 region has the sequence CASRTGTSSHEQFF. DNA sequence: TGTGCCAGCAGAACCGGGACTAGTTCCCATGAGCAGTTCTTC.